A single sample gave rise to the 16 T cell receptor beta chains below, sequenced in a study of OX40 agonist ivuxolimab in advanced cancers. Measured with immunoSEQ multiplex PCR; TCRdb has only the in-frame clones, and not every one. In the table there are about 53,000 clones, approximately 84% of which are singletons. The source was CD4+ or CD8+ T cells sorted from blood, collected in a trial of the OX40 agonist ivuxolimab. The receptors originated from an adult with an advanced solid tumor such as melanoma, head and neck, liver or kidney cancer.

CDR3 amino acids: CASSGPSEKLFF. CDR3 DNA sequence: TGTGCCAGTAGTGGTCCCAGTGAAAAACTGTTTTTT. The rearrangement uses TRBV19 and TRBJ1-4; D is unresolved. The CDR3 has 12 residues. Trimming removed 5 bases from V and 7 bases from J, with 8 bases in between. Germline CDR1 LNHDA, CDR2 SQIVND (reference sequence). The complete variable domain, with remaining parts taken from reference TRBV19 and TRBJ1-4, reads DGGITQSPKYLFRKEGQNVTLSCEQNLNHDAMYWYRQDPGQGLRLIYYSQIVNDFQKGDIAEGYSVSREKKESFPLTVTSAQKNPTAFYLCASSGPSEKLFFGSGTQLSVL.

This chain uses TRBV5-6 with TRBJ2-3; TRBD2 matches 9 bases. The length of the CDR3 is 14 residues. The trim removed 2 bases at V and 3 bases at J, leaving 1 base unmatched. Germline CDR1 is SGHDT and CDR2 is YYEEEE. The CDR3 here is CASSLLAGTDTQYF. DNA for the CDR3: TGTGCCAGCAGCTTACTAGCGGGTACAGATACGCAGTATTTT.

This rearrangement joins TRBV19 to TRBJ2-3; TRBD1 might be the D (5 bases). Germline-derived CDR1 and CDR2 are LNHDA and SQIVND (reference sequence). This CDR3 comprises 15 residues. The V and J ends lost 3 bases and 2 bases respectively, with 12 bases between them. The CDR3 protein is CASSMAGKVTDTQYF. The CDR3, as DNA: TGTGCCAGTAGTATGGCAGGGAAAGTCACAGATACGCAGTATTTT.

The CDR3 sequence is CASSPREDYGYTF. CDR3 DNA sequence: TGTGCCAGCAGCCCCAGGGAGGACTATGGCTACACCTTC. The rearrangement links TRBV11-2 to TRBJ1-2; D is possibly TRBD1 (5 bases). This CDR3 contains 13 residues. CDR1 and CDR2 (germline): SGHAT, FQNNGV. V was trimmed by 5 bases and J by 3 bases, leaving 10 bases between them.

The chain recombines TRBV28 with TRBJ1-6; 7 nucleotides align to TRBD1. There are 14 residues in the CDR3. Germline CDR1 MDHEN, CDR2 SYDVKM. J lost 7 bases, V lost 7 bases, and 7 bases had no gene match. Here the CDR3 reads CASKTETGNSPLHF. The CDR3 region has the DNA TGTGCCAGCAAAACGGAGACAGGGAATTCACCCCTCCACTTT.

J is TRBJ2-3 and V is TRBV5-1, with D tentatively TRBD1 or TRBD2 (5 bases each). The germline CDR1 and CDR2 sequences are SGHRS and YFSETQ. The CDR3 consists of 16 residues. With 5 bases removed from V and 0 bases from J, the gap between germline ends came to 16 bases. In DNA form, the CDR3 reads TGCGCCAGCAGTTCAGGGAGCTCACCAAGCACAGATACGCAGTATTTT. It specifies CASSSGSSPSTDTQYF.

The chain carries TRBV18 and TRBJ1-4; possible D gene TRBD1, 6 bases. There are 16 residues in the CDR3. CDR1 and CDR2 from the germline V gene are KGHSH and LQKENI. V lost 0 bases to trimming and J lost 4 bases, with 12 bases between them. The CDR3 loop is CASSPPAGGHNEKLFF. In DNA form, the CDR3 reads TGTGCCAGCTCACCACCGGCGGGGGGACATAATGAAAAACTGTTTTTT.

The J gene is TRBJ2-7, the V gene TRBV28, with TRBD1 matching 7 bases. The CDR3 totals 14 residues. CDR1 is MDHEN, CDR2 SYDVKM, per germline. J gave up 3 bases and V 5 bases, and 7 bases lay outside the gene matches. Written as DNA, the CDR3 is TGTGCCAGCAGTCTGGACAGGTCCCTCTACGAGCAGTACTTC. Translating it yields CASSLDRSLYEQYF.

This clone has more than one count but fewer than ten. This chain links TRBV7-2 with TRBJ2-1; D not resolved. Trimming cost V 3 bases and J 10 bases, with 13 bases left between them. The germline CDR1 and CDR2 sequences are SGHTA and FQGNSA. The CDR3 is 13 residues long. The CDR3 sequence: CASSLALTGEQFF. The CDR3 region has the DNA TGTGCCAGCAGCTTGGCCCTGACTGGAGAGCAGTTCTTC.

This clone was observed a few times. The rearrangement links TRBV18 to TRBJ1-1; 9 bases match TRBD1. Germline CDR1 reads KGHSH; CDR2 reads LQKENI. With 3 bases clipped from V and 3 bases from J, the junction kept 5 bases outside the gene matches. This CDR3 is built from 15 residues. The CDR3 bases are TGTGCCAGCTCACCTCGGACAGGGGCATACACTGAAGCTTTCTTT. As protein: CASSPRTGAYTEAFF.

The gene calls are TRBV7-8 and TRBJ2-5, with 7 bases aligning to TRBD1. The CDR3 is 15 residues long. The junction had 10 bases not matched to a gene; V was cut back by 5 bases and J by 4 bases. Germline V gene sequence: CDR1 SGHVS, CDR2 FQNEAQ. This CDR3 reads CASSGPGQLLETQYF. CDR3 in DNA: TGTGCCAGCAGCGGGCCGGGACAGCTTCTAGAGACCCAGTACTTC.

The chain carries TRBV9 and TRBJ1-1; D is unresolved. The V and J ends lost 0 bases and 5 bases respectively, with 11 bases between them. CDR3 length: 14 amino acids. Germline CDR1 is SGDLS and CDR2 is YYNGEE. The chain's CDR3 is CASSVAAGRTEAFF. The DNA of the CDR3 is TGTGCCAGCAGCGTAGCCGCCGGTCGGACTGAAGCTTTCTTT.

The chain carries TRBV7-8 and TRBJ1-2; D is uncertain. The CDR3 has 13 amino acids. CDR1 is SGHVS, CDR2 FQNEAQ, per germline. V shed 5 bases and J shed 4 bases, with 11 bases lying between them. The CDR3 is CASSERSSYGYTF. CDR3 in DNA: TGTGCCAGCAGCGAAAGGAGTTCCTATGGCTACACCTTC.

The V call is TRBV6-5, the J call TRBJ2-7; 7 bases line up with TRBD1. The CDR3 runs 13 residues. Looked up from germline, CDR1 is MNHEY and CDR2 is SVGAGI. Trimming took 7 bases from V and 1 from J; bases not matched to a gene: 4. CDR3 in DNA: TGTGCCAGCAAGGGGACAGAATCCTACGAGCAGTACTTC. It specifies CASKGTESYEQYF.

The chain joins TRBV18 to TRBJ2-7; no firm D call. The CDR3 has 12 residues. Looked up from germline, CDR1 is KGHSH and CDR2 is LQKENI. The V and J ends lost 4 bases and 6 bases respectively, with 10 bases between them. The CDR3 loop reads CASSLLDAEQYF. The CDR3 nucleotides read TGTGCCAGCTCACTGCTAGATGCCGAGCAGTACTTC.

This chain connects TRBV6-1 to TRBJ2-7, with TRBD2 identical over 11 bases. The V gene end was trimmed by 2 bases and the J gene end by 12 bases; junction bases not matched to a gene: 9. The CDR3 sequence is 14 residues long. Germline-derived CDR1 and CDR2 are MNHNS and SASEGT. CDR3 amino acids: CASSESSGRADRYF. The CDR3 nucleotides are TGTGCCAGCAGTGAAAGTAGCGGGAGGGCAGATCGGTACTTC.